A selection of T cell receptor beta chains follows, all from one sample in a study of Ad26.COV2.S vaccination and SARS-CoV-2 variants. Generated by immunoSEQ multiplex PCR, the TCRdb table keeps only in-frame clones and is missing some. The sample shows a few hundred thousand clones, around 90% of them seen only once. The input for sequencing was peripheral blood, taken in a trial of Ad26.COV2.S vaccine versus placebo. All receptors come from a person between 18 and 59 years old who received the Ad26.COV2.S COVID-19 vaccine or a placebo. Both conserved end residues are part of each CDR3. Each record gives: CDR3 length, clone size, V gene, J gene, D gene, CDR3 DNA, CDR3 protein. A D gene is named only where the DNA matches it firmly. Some rows mark clone size as missing; the rest say once, few, many or name a class of expanded clone.

cdr3_length: 16; clone_size: -; v_call: TRBV6-4; j_call: TRBJ2-2; d_call: -; cdr3_nt: TGTGCCAGCAGTGGATCGGGTGGTGCGGGCACCGGGGAGCTGTTTTTT; cdr3_aa: CASSGSGGAGTGELFF
cdr3_length: 14; clone_size: -; v_call: TRBV7-9; j_call: TRBJ1-1; d_call: -; cdr3_nt: TGTGCCAGCAGCTTAGAGGGACTGAACACTGAAGCTTTCTTT; cdr3_aa: CASSLEGLNTEAFF
cdr3_length: 16; clone_size: -; v_call: TRBV27; j_call: TRBJ1-1; d_call: -; cdr3_nt: TGTGCCAGCAGTTCATCGCCCGGGGGTTTCTATACTGAAGCTTTCTTT; cdr3_aa: CASSSSPGGFYTEAFF
cdr3_length: 16; clone_size: -; v_call: TRBV7-9; j_call: TRBJ2-3; d_call: TRBD2; cdr3_nt: TGTGCCAGCAGCCCCTGGACTAGCGGGAGAACAGATACGCAGTATTTT; cdr3_aa: CASSPWTSGRTDTQYF
cdr3_length: 16; clone_size: -; v_call: TRBV9; j_call: TRBJ1-5; d_call: TRBD1; cdr3_nt: TGTGCCAGCAGCGGCCAGACAGGGCGACGGAGTCAGCCCCAGCATTTT; cdr3_aa: CASSGQTGRRSQPQHF
cdr3_length: 13; clone_size: -; v_call: TRBV18; j_call: TRBJ2-1; d_call: -; cdr3_nt: TGTGCCAGCTCACCAGGACAGAACAATGAGCAGTTCTTC; cdr3_aa: CASSPGQNNEQFF
cdr3_length: 15; clone_size: -; v_call: TRBV2; j_call: TRBJ2-5; d_call: -; cdr3_nt: TGTGCCAGCAAAAGCTTCAACTGGTACCAAGAGACCCAGTACTTC; cdr3_aa: CASKSFNWYQETQYF
cdr3_length: 13; clone_size: -; v_call: TRBV12-3/TRBV12-4; j_call: TRBJ2-7; d_call: -; cdr3_nt: TGTGCCAGCAGTTTAGGACAAAACTACGAGCAGTACTTC; cdr3_aa: CASSLGQNYEQYF
cdr3_length: 14; clone_size: once; v_call: TRBV7-8; j_call: TRBJ2-7; d_call: -; cdr3_nt: TGTGCCAGCAGCTTACCTACGCTCTCCTACGAGCAGTACTTC; cdr3_aa: CASSLPTLSYEQYF
cdr3_length: 15; clone_size: -; v_call: TRBV6-5; j_call: TRBJ2-7; d_call: TRBD1; cdr3_nt: TGTGCCAGCAGTTACTCGACAGGGTTCCTTTACGAGCAGTACTTC; cdr3_aa: CASSYSTGFLYEQYF
cdr3_length: 12; clone_size: -; v_call: TRBV25-1; j_call: TRBJ2-3; d_call: TRBD2; cdr3_nt: TGTGCCAGCAGTCGGACTAGACACACGCAGTATTTT; cdr3_aa: CASSRTRHTQYF
cdr3_length: 15; clone_size: -; v_call: TRBV27; j_call: TRBJ2-2; d_call: -; cdr3_nt: TGTGCCAGCAGTTTAAGACAAACGAACACCGGGGAGCTGTTTTTT; cdr3_aa: CASSLRQTNTGELFF
cdr3_length: 14; clone_size: -; v_call: TRBV24-1; j_call: TRBJ2-3; d_call: -; cdr3_nt: TGTGCCACCAGTTCCTTTTCAAACACAGATACGCAGTATTTT; cdr3_aa: CATSSFSNTDTQYF
cdr3_length: 14; clone_size: -; v_call: TRBV5-1; j_call: TRBJ1-2; d_call: -; cdr3_nt: TGCGCCAGCAGCTTGGGTCAGGGAAACTATGGCTACACCTTC; cdr3_aa: CASSLGQGNYGYTF
cdr3_length: 16; clone_size: -; v_call: TRBV6-1; j_call: TRBJ2-4; d_call: -; cdr3_nt: TGTGCCAGCAGTGAAAGGGTGGGTCGGGGCAAAAACATTCAGTACTTC; cdr3_aa: CASSERVGRGKNIQYF
cdr3_length: 14; clone_size: -; v_call: TRBV29-1; j_call: TRBJ2-5; d_call: TRBD1; cdr3_nt: TGCAGCGTTGAAGGGACAGGGGGAAAAGAGACCCAGTACTTC; cdr3_aa: CSVEGTGGKETQYF
cdr3_length: 12; clone_size: -; v_call: TRBV5-1; j_call: TRBJ1-2; d_call: -; cdr3_nt: TGCGCCAGCAGGATACCCTCGGGAGGCTACACCTTC; cdr3_aa: CASRIPSGGYTF
cdr3_length: 15; clone_size: -; v_call: TRBV6-2/TRBV6-3; j_call: TRBJ2-7; d_call: -; cdr3_nt: TGTGCCAGCAGTTACCCCTTAGGGCGGGTTTACGAGCAGTACTTC; cdr3_aa: CASSYPLGRVYEQYF
cdr3_length: 14; clone_size: -; v_call: TRBV13; j_call: TRBJ2-3; d_call: -; cdr3_nt: TGTGCCAGCAGCTTCCTGGATAGTGCAGATACGCAGTATTTT; cdr3_aa: CASSFLDSADTQYF
cdr3_length: 17; clone_size: -; v_call: TRBV9; j_call: TRBJ2-1; d_call: TRBD1; cdr3_nt: TGTGCCAGCAGCGTAGGAACGGGGACAGGGGTTGACAATGAGCAGTTCTTC; cdr3_aa: CASSVGTGTGVDNEQFF
cdr3_length: 13; clone_size: -; v_call: TRBV9; j_call: TRBJ1-2; d_call: -; cdr3_nt: TGTGCCAGCAGCGACAATACCAGGAGCGGCTACACCTTC; cdr3_aa: CASSDNTRSGYTF
cdr3_length: 14; clone_size: -; v_call: TRBV6-5; j_call: TRBJ1-1; d_call: -; cdr3_nt: TGTGCCAGCGGGGAAATGGGGGTGAACACTGAAGCTTTCTTT; cdr3_aa: CASGEMGVNTEAFF
cdr3_length: 13; clone_size: -; v_call: TRBV6-5; j_call: TRBJ1-1; d_call: TRBD1; cdr3_nt: TGTGCCAGCACAGGGGGAAGGCACACTGAAGCTTTCTTT; cdr3_aa: CASTGGRHTEAFF
cdr3_length: 13; clone_size: -; v_call: TRBV7-2; j_call: TRBJ2-7; d_call: -; cdr3_nt: TGTGCCAGCAGCCGGACAGAACCCTACGAGCAGTACTTC; cdr3_aa: CASSRTEPYEQYF
cdr3_length: 14; clone_size: -; v_call: TRBV19; j_call: TRBJ2-7; d_call: -; cdr3_nt: TGTGCCAGTAGTATAGAAGGCATGACCTACGAGCAGTACTTC; cdr3_aa: CASSIEGMTYEQYF
cdr3_length: 16; clone_size: once; v_call: TRBV7-9; j_call: TRBJ1-3; d_call: -; cdr3_nt: TGTGCCAGCAGCTTTAAGTACCCTTCCTCTGGAAACACCATATATTTT; cdr3_aa: CASSFKYPSSGNTIYF
cdr3_length: 16; clone_size: -; v_call: TRBV5-1; j_call: TRBJ2-7; d_call: TRBD2; cdr3_nt: TGCGCCAGCAGCTTGGGAGGGACTAGCGGGAGTAACGAGCAGTACTTC; cdr3_aa: CASSLGGTSGSNEQYF
cdr3_length: 18; clone_size: -; v_call: TRBV7-9; j_call: TRBJ2-6; d_call: -; cdr3_nt: TGTGCCAGCAGTCGGTGGGGACCCGAAAGCTCTGGGGCCAACGTCCTGACTTTC; cdr3_aa: CASSRWGPESSGANVLTF
cdr3_length: 14; clone_size: -; v_call: TRBV7-9; j_call: TRBJ2-3; d_call: -; cdr3_nt: TGTGCCAGCAGCTTTTCATCCAGCACAGATACGCAGTATTTT; cdr3_aa: CASSFSSSTDTQYF
cdr3_length: 15; clone_size: once; v_call: TRBV18; j_call: TRBJ2-4; d_call: TRBD1; cdr3_nt: TGTGCCAGCTCACCAATAGGGACAGGCGAAAACATTCAGTACTTC; cdr3_aa: CASSPIGTGENIQYF
cdr3_length: 15; clone_size: once; v_call: TRBV3-1/TRBV3-2; j_call: TRBJ2-1; d_call: TRBD2; cdr3_nt: TGTGCCAGCAGCCCAGGGACTAGCGGTGGCAATGAGCAGTTCTTC; cdr3_aa: CASSPGTSGGNEQFF
cdr3_length: 14; clone_size: -; v_call: TRBV5-6; j_call: TRBJ1-5; d_call: TRBD1; cdr3_nt: TGTGCCAGCAGCTTGGGGACAGGGAATCAGCCCCAGCATTTT; cdr3_aa: CASSLGTGNQPQHF
cdr3_length: 14; clone_size: -; v_call: TRBV5-6; j_call: TRBJ1-1; d_call: -; cdr3_nt: TGTGCCAGCAGCTTGGCGGGGGCTAGTACTGAAGCTTTCTTT; cdr3_aa: CASSLAGASTEAFF
cdr3_length: 12; clone_size: -; v_call: TRBV28; j_call: TRBJ1-2; d_call: -; cdr3_nt: TGTGCCAGCAGAGGGCAGAGCTATGGCTACACCTTC; cdr3_aa: CASRGQSYGYTF
cdr3_length: 17; clone_size: -; v_call: TRBV3-1/TRBV3-2; j_call: TRBJ2-2; d_call: TRBD1; cdr3_nt: TGTGCCAGCAGCCAAAGGTTAGGGACAGTCCGGGCCGGGGAGCTGTTTTTT; cdr3_aa: CASSQRLGTVRAGELFF
cdr3_length: 15; clone_size: -; v_call: TRBV6-2/TRBV6-3; j_call: TRBJ2-7; d_call: TRBD1; cdr3_nt: TGTGCCAGCAGTTACTGGACAGGGGGCACCTACGAGCAGTACTTC; cdr3_aa: CASSYWTGGTYEQYF
cdr3_length: 13; clone_size: -; v_call: TRBV27; j_call: TRBJ1-6; d_call: -; cdr3_nt: TGTGCCAGCAGTTTAGACCCCGAGTGGGCCCTCCACTTT; cdr3_aa: CASSLDPEWALHF
cdr3_length: 15; clone_size: -; v_call: TRBV5-6; j_call: TRBJ1-2; d_call: TRBD1; cdr3_nt: TGTGCCAGCAGCTTGGGCCTTCAGGGGGCGTATGGCTACACCTTC; cdr3_aa: CASSLGLQGAYGYTF
cdr3_length: 17; clone_size: -; v_call: TRBV19; j_call: TRBJ2-6; d_call: TRBD1; cdr3_nt: TGTGCCAGTAGTATAGGGCAGGGGGCTGTCGGGGCCAACGTCCTGACTTTC; cdr3_aa: CASSIGQGAVGANVLTF
cdr3_length: 16; clone_size: -; v_call: TRBV5-6; j_call: TRBJ2-7; d_call: -; cdr3_nt: TGTGCCAGCAGCGGCCGACCGGAGGAGAGCTCCTACGAGCAGTACTTC; cdr3_aa: CASSGRPEESSYEQYF
cdr3_length: 15; clone_size: -; v_call: TRBV7-2; j_call: TRBJ2-2; d_call: TRBD1; cdr3_nt: TGTGCCAGCAGCCCCGGGACAGGGAGGACCGGGGAGCTGTTTTTT; cdr3_aa: CASSPGTGRTGELFF
cdr3_length: 19; clone_size: -; v_call: TRBV18; j_call: TRBJ2-2; d_call: TRBD2; cdr3_nt: TGTGCCAGCCAAAGGGACTGGCTAGCGGGAGGAGAGACGGCCGGGGAGCTGTTTTTT; cdr3_aa: CASQRDWLAGGETAGELFF
cdr3_length: 15; clone_size: once; v_call: TRBV7-2; j_call: TRBJ1-2; d_call: -; cdr3_nt: TGTGCCAGCAGCTTAGTGGGGGGTTCGGTCTATGGCTACACCTTC; cdr3_aa: CASSLVGGSVYGYTF
cdr3_length: 15; clone_size: -; v_call: TRBV5-1; j_call: TRBJ2-2; d_call: -; cdr3_nt: TGCGCCAGCCGATTGAATGGGTTGAACACCGGGGAGCTGTTTTTT; cdr3_aa: CASRLNGLNTGELFF
cdr3_length: 14; clone_size: once; v_call: TRBV10-3; j_call: TRBJ2-3; d_call: -; cdr3_nt: TGTGCCATCAGTGATACGGGGGTCACAGATACGCAGTATTTT; cdr3_aa: CAISDTGVTDTQYF
cdr3_length: 12; clone_size: -; v_call: TRBV7-2; j_call: TRBJ2-7; d_call: -; cdr3_nt: TGTGCCAGCAGCTTGAGCTCCTACGAGCAGTACTTC; cdr3_aa: CASSLSSYEQYF
cdr3_length: 16; clone_size: -; v_call: TRBV7-8; j_call: TRBJ2-1; d_call: -; cdr3_nt: TGTGCCAGCGTACGGACTGGGCGGGGCCCCTACAATGAGCAGTTCTTC; cdr3_aa: CASVRTGRGPYNEQFF
cdr3_length: 15; clone_size: -; v_call: TRBV11-2; j_call: TRBJ2-1; d_call: -; cdr3_nt: TGTGCCAGCAGCTTAGCTGCGGGAATTTACAATGAGCAGTTCTTC; cdr3_aa: CASSLAAGIYNEQFF
cdr3_length: 19; clone_size: -; v_call: TRBV3-1/TRBV3-2; j_call: TRBJ2-2; d_call: TRBD2; cdr3_nt: TGTGCCAGCAGCCTCGCGACGGGACTAGCGGGACCATCCACCGGGGAGCTGTTTTTT; cdr3_aa: CASSLATGLAGPSTGELFF
cdr3_length: 18; clone_size: -; v_call: TRBV27; j_call: TRBJ1-1; d_call: -; cdr3_nt: TGTGCCAGCAGTTTTCGTACCTTGGGGTCCACTATGAACACTGAAGCTTTCTTT; cdr3_aa: CASSFRTLGSTMNTEAFF
cdr3_length: 15; clone_size: -; v_call: TRBV5-4; j_call: TRBJ2-7; d_call: -; cdr3_nt: TGTGCCAGCAGCCCGGACGGGGAGAGATCCTACGAGCAGTACTTC; cdr3_aa: CASSPDGERSYEQYF
cdr3_length: 12; clone_size: -; v_call: TRBV18; j_call: TRBJ2-7; d_call: -; cdr3_nt: TGTGCCAGCTCGTCAGGGGCGGGTGAGCAGTACTTC; cdr3_aa: CASSSGAGEQYF
cdr3_length: 15; clone_size: -; v_call: TRBV5-5; j_call: TRBJ2-7; d_call: TRBD1; cdr3_nt: TGTGCCAGCAGCTGGGACGGGACAGCCCTCTACGAGCAGTACTTC; cdr3_aa: CASSWDGTALYEQYF